This T cell receptor (beta chain) is drawn from a study of T-cell memory formation after mild COVID-19. The CDR3 is 15 amino acids. J was trimmed by 5 bases and V by 1 base; bases with no gene match: 3. Per germline, CDR1 SGHTA and CDR2 FQGNSA. Study findings and constraints: Memory sampled before infection contained some responding clones, suggesting cross-reactive memory joined. CD4+ clones that contracted lay mainly in CM and EM; CD8+ ones lay in EMRA.

In its sample, this clonotype was seen a few times. Its cognate antigen is unknown. TCRdb reprocessed the 5' RACE reads with MiXCR, giving one entry per CDR3 protein. The sample holds about 430,000 distinct CDR3 sequences, approximately 18% seen once. The sequenced sample consisted of PBMCs or a T cell subset sorted from them (not recorded which). The chain couples TRBV7-2 to TRBJ2-1; 9 bases map to TRBD1. The sequence was obtained from a young man who had mild COVID-19 (a few samples of this study predate the infection). Cell type and time point are not known. The CDR3 nucleotides are TGTGCCAGCAGCTTAGGGGGACAGGGCCACAATGAGCAGTTCTTC. It translates to CASSLGGQGHNEQFF.